The present T cell receptor (beta chain) was sequenced within a study of identical twins. TCRdb reprocessed the 5' RACE reads with MiXCR, giving one entry per CDR3 protein. The sample has approximately 700,000 distinct CDR3 sequences; 15% to 20% are singletons. This clonotype was found many times. CDR1 is LGHNA, CDR2 YSLEER, per germline. V was clipped by 0 bases and J by 5 bases, with 5 bases between them. This CDR3 spans 13 amino acids. This sample was also put to use in a study of T cells expressing NK-cell markers. That source notes: The study found these clonotypes also leading the CD3+CD56-NKG2C+ fraction in a few donors.

Input material: PBMCs. This receptor was obtained from a woman between 18 and 29 years old in good health. V usage is TRBV4-3 and J usage is TRBJ1-5; D call uncertain. The CDR3, as DNA: TGCGCCAGCAGCCAAGATGTGCATCAGCCCCAGCATTTT. It translates to CASSQDVHQPQHF.